Sequencing of this T cell receptor (beta chain) was carried out in a study of CD8 T cells in Susac syndrome. On the study more broadly: Among the sequenced Susac syndrome patients, five or six had active disease while eight were in remission.

A single count supports this clonotype. The antigen remains unidentified. Reverse transcription of about 0.5 to 1 ug RNA used random hexamers. By means of immunoSEQ multiplex PCR, TCR beta CDR3 spanning 54 Vbeta and 13 Jbeta underwent amplification. TCRdb ran MiXCR on the immunoSEQ multiplex PCR reads and lists one entry per CDR3 protein. Counted here are about 150,000 distinct CDR3 sequences, 95% occurring once; the ten biggest clones make up 0.15% to 0.2%. Whole-study findings and limits: As acknowledged by the study, its TCR sequencing and HLA analysis included a relatively small number of individuals. The greatest CD8+ clonal expansion in Susac occurred in TEMRA cells and in active patients.

The V end was cut by 8 bases, the J end by 5 bases, with 18 bases between. The CDR3 is 13 amino acids. CDR1 and CDR2 from the germline V gene are SQVTM and ANQGSEA. The source of this sequence is a human donor with Susac syndrome. V usage is TRBV29-1 and J usage is TRBJ1-1; D is uncertain. The sequencing input was CD8+ T cells from PBMCs. CDR3 DNA sequence: TGCAGCTCCATATTCTCTGGGAGGACTGAAGCTTTCTTT. Translation gives CSSIFSGRTEAFF.